This TCR beta chain stems from a study of blood T cell repertoires in COVID-19. TCRdb keeps only in-frame clones here, not all; method: immunoSEQ multiplex PCR. The repertoire holds about 17,000 clones, approximately 80% seen once, with 16% in the top ten. CDR3 length: 16 residues. Germline lookup yields CDR1 MGHRA and CDR2 YSYEKL. Trimming removed 4 bases from V and 3 bases from J, with 18 bases in between. This clone was recorded a few times. The chain carries TRBV4-1 and TRBJ1-2; D might be TRBD1 (6 bases). The sequenced sample was peripheral blood. The receptor comes from a man between 70 and 80 years old with COVID-19, enrolled during active disease. CDR3 DNA: TGCGCCAGCAGCCTTCCCCCCGGGAGGGGGGACTATGGCTACACCTTC. Its translation is CASSLPPGRGDYGYTF.